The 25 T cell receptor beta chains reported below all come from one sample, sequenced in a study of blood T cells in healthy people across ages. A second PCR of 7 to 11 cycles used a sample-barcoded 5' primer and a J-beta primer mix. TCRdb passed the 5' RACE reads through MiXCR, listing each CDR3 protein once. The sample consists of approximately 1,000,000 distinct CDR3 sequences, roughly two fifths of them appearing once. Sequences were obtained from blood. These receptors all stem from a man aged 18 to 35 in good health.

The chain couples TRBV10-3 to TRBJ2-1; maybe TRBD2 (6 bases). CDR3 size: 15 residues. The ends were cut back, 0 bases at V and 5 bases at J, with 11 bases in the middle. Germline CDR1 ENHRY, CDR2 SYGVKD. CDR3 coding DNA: TGTGCCATCAGTGAGTCGGGAGGACCCGACAATGAGCAGTTCTTC. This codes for CAISESGGPDNEQFF.

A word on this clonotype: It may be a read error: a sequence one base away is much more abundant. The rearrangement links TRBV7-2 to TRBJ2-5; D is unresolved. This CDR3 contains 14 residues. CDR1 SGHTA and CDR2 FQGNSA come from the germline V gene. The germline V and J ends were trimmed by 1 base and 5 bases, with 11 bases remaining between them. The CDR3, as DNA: TGTACCAGCAGCTTAGATGTCAGCGCCGAGACCCAGTACTTC. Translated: CTSSLDVSAETQYF.

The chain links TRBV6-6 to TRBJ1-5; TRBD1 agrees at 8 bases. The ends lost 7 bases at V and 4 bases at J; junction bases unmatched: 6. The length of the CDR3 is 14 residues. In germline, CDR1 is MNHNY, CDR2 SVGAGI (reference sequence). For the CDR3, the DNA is TGTGCCAGCAATGACAGGGGAACGAATCAGCCCCAGCATTTT. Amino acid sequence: CASNDRGTNQPQHF.

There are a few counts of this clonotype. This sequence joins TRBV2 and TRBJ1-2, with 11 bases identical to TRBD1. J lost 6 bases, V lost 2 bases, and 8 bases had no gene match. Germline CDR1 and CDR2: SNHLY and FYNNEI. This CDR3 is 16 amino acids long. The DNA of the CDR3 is TGTGCCAGCAGTGAAAAAACTAGGGGACAGGGGGATGGCTACACCTTC. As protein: CASSEKTRGQGDGYTF.

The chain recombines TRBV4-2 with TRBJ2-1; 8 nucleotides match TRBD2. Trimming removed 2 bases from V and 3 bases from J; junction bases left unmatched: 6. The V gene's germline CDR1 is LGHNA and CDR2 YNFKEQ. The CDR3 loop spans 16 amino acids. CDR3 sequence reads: CASSQRASGYYNEQFF. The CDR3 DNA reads TGTGCCAGCAGCCAAAGGGCTAGCGGGTACTACAATGAGCAGTTCTTC.

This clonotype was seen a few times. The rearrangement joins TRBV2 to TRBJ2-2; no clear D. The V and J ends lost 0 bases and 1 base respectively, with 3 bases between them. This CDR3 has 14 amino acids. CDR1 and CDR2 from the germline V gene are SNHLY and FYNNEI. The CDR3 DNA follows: TGTGCCAGCAGTGAAGCCGTGAACACCGGGGAGCTGTTTTTT. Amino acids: CASSEAVNTGELFF.

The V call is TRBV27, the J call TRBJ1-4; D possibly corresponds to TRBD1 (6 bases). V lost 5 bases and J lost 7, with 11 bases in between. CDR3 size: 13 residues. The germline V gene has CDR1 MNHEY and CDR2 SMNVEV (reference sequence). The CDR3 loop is CASSPGQSEKLFF. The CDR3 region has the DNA TGTGCCAGCAGTCCGGGACAAAGTGAAAAACTGTTTTTT.

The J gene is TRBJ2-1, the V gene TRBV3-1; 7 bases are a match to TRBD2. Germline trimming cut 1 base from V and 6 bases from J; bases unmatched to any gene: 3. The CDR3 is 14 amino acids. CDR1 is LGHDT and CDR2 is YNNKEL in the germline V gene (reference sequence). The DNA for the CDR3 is TGTGCCAGCAGCCAAGGGGGACTACGCAATGAGCAGTTCTTC. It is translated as CASSQGGLRNEQFF.

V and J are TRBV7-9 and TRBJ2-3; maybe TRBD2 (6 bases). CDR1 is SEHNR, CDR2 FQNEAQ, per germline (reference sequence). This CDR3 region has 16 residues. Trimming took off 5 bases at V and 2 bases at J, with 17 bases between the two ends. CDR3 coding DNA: TGTGCCAGCAGCCTCCGGGAGCCAGGTTACACAGATACGCAGTATTTT. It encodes CASSLREPGYTDTQYF.

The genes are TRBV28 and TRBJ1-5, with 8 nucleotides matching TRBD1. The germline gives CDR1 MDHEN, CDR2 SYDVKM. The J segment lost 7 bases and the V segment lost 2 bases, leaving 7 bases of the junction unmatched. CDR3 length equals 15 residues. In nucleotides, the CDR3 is TGTGCCAGCAGTTTAGTCGGAACAGGGGGGCAGCCCCAGCATTTT. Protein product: CASSLVGTGGQPQHF.

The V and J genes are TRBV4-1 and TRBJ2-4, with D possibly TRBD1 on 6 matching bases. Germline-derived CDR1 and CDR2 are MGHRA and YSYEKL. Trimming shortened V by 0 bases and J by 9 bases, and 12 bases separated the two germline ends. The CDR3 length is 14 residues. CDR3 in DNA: TGCGCCAGCAGCCAAGATCTAGAAGGGGGCATTCAGTACTTC. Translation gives CASSQDLEGGIQYF.

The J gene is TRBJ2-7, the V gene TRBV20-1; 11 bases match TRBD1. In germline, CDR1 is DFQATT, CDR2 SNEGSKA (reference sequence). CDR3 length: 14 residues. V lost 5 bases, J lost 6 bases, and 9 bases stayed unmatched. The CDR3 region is CSARMTGTGGEQYF. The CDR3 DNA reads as TGCAGTGCTCGCATGACCGGGACAGGGGGCGAGCAGTACTTC.

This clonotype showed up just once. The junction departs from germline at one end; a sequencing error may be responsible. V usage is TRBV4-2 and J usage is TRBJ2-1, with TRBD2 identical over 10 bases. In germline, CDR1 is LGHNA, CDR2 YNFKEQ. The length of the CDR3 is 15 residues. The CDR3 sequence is CAGSPGLAANNEQFF. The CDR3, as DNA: TGTGCCGGCAGCCCCGGACTAGCGGCAAACAATGAGCAGTTCTTC.

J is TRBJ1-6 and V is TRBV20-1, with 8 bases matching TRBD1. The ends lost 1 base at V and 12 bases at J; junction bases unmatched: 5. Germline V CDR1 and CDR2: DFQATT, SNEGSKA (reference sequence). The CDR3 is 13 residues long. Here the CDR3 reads CSARGTGLEPLHF. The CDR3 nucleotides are TGCAGTGCTAGAGGGACAGGGTTGGAACCCCTCCACTTT.

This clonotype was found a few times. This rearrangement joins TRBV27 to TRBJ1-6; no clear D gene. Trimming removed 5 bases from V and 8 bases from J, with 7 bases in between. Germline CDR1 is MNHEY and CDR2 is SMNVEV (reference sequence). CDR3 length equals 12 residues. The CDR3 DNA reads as TGTGCCAGCAGTCCCCATGATTCACCCCTCCACTTT. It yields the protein CASSPHDSPLHF.

CDR3 loop: CSARDAKGPSYEQYF. CDR3 DNA sequence: TGCAGTGCTAGAGATGCCAAGGGACCCTCCTACGAGCAGTACTTC. This rearrangement joins TRBV20-1 to TRBJ2-7; possibly TRBD1 or TRBD2 for D (5 bases each). CDR1 is DFQATT, CDR2 SNEGSKA, per germline (reference sequence). V was pared by 0 bases and J by 0 bases, with 12 bases between. The CDR3 has 15 amino acids.

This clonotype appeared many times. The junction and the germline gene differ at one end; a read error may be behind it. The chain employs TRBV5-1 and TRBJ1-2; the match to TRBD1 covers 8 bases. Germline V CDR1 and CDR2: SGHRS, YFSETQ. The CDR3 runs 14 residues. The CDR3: CASSLTGVNYGYTF. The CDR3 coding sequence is TGTGCCAGCAGTTTGACAGGGGTAAACTATGGCTACACCTTC.

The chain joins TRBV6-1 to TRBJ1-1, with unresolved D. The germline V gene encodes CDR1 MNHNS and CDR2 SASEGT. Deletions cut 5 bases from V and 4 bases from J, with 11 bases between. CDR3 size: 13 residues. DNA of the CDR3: TGTGCCAGCAGTCCTAGGTGGCTCACTGAAGCTTTCTTT. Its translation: CASSPRWLTEAFF.

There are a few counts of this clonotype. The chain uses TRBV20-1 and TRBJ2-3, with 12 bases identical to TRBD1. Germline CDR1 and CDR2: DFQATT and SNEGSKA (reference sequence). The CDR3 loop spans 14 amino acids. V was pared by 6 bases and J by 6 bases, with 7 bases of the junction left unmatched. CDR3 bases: TGCAGTGCAAAACCGGGACAGGGGGCTGATACGCAGTATTTT. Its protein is CSAKPGQGADTQYF.

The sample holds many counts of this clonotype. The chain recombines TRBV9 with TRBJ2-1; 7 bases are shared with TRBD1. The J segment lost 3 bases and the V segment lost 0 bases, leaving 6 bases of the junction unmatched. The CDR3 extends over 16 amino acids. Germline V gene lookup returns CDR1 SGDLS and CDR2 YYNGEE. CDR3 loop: CASSVVDRVVYNEQFF. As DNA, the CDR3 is TGTGCCAGCAGCGTAGTCGACAGGGTGGTCTACAATGAGCAGTTCTTC.

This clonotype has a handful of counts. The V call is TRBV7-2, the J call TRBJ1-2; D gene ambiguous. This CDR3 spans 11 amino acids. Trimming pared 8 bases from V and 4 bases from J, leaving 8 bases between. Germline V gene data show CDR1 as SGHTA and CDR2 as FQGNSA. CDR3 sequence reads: CASDKLYGYTF. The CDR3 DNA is TGTGCCAGCGATAAGCTCTATGGCTACACCTTC.

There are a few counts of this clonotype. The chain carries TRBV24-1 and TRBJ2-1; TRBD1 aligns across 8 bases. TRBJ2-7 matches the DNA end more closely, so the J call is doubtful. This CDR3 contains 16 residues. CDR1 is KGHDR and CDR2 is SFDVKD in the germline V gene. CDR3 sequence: CATSEKDRDSYNEQYF. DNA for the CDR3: TGTGCCACCAGTGAAAAGGACAGGGATTCCTACAATGAGCAGTACTTC.

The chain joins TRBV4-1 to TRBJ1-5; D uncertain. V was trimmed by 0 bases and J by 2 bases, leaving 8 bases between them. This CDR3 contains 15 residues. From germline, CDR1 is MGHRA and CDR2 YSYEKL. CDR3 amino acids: CASSQDWRGNQPQHF. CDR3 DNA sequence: TGCGCCAGCAGCCAAGATTGGAGGGGCAATCAGCCCCAGCATTTT.

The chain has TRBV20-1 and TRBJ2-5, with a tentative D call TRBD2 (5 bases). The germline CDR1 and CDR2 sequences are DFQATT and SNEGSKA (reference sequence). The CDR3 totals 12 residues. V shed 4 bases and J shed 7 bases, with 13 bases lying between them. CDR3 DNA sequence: TGCAGTGCTATCCCCGGGGAGCGGACCCAGTACTTC. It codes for CSAIPGERTQYF.

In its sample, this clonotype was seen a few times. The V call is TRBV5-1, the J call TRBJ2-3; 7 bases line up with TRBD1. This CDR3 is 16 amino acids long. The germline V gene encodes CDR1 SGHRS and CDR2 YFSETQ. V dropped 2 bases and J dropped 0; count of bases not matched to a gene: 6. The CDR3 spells CASSFSSTGSTDTQYF. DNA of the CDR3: TGCGCCAGCAGCTTTTCCTCGACAGGGAGCACAGATACGCAGTATTTT.